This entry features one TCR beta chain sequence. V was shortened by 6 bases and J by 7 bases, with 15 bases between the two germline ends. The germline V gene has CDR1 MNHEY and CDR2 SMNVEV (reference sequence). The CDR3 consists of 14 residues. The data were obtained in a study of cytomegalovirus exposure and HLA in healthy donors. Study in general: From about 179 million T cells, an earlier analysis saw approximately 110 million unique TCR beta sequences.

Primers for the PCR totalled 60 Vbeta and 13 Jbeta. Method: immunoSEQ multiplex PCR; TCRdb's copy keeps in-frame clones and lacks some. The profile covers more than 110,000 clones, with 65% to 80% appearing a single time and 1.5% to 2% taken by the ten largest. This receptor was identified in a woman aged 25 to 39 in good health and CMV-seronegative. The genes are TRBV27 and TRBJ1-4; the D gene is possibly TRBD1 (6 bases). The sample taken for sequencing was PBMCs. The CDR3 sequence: CASRIQGTSEKLFF. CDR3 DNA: TGTGCCAGCAGAATACAGGGTACGAGTGAAAAACTGTTTTTT.